The clone carrying this T cell receptor beta chain was counted between two and nine times. The CDR3 contains 15 residues. The germline V gene has CDR1 MGHDK and CDR2 SYGVNS. V gave up 4 bases and J gave up 2 bases, with 14 bases separating them. The data derive from a study of T cells of healthy individuals. One entry per CDR3 protein results from TCRdb running MiXCR on the 5' RACE reads. The data show 85,000 to 100,000 distinct CDR3 sequences, 15% to 20% seen once. This clonotype was sampled from a human donor in good health. The rearrangement joins TRBV25-1 to TRBJ1-2, with D possibly TRBD1 on 5 matching bases. The CDR3 loop is CASSGQGSQNYGYTF. DNA for the CDR3: TGTGCCAGCAGTGGTCAGGGTAGTCAGAACTATGGCTACACCTTC.